The source of this T cell receptor (beta chain) is a study of CXCR4 blockade with PD-1 therapy in pancreatic cancer. This CDR3 comprises 16 residues. V lost 7 bases, J lost 5 bases, and 19 bases lay in between. Germline CDR1 and CDR2: SGDLS and YYNGEE. Here immunoSEQ multiplex PCR was the method, and the copy in TCRdb shows in-frame clones only, minus some. Of about 5,200 clones listed, 48% are singletons. Patients who provided the archived tumor blocks had not received neoadjuvant therapy before surgery. The table lists this clone with a few counts. The target antigen is unknown. Findings of the study overall: Tumor clonality averaged about 0.15 versus 0.049 in healthy blood, not predicting survival. Sequencing covered TCRbeta chains only, not alpha chains. Convergent selection by common tumor antigens was suggested by nucleotide rearrangement counts.

The chain employs TRBV9 and TRBJ2-6; D is ambiguous. This TCR derives from a human donor with pancreatic ductal adenocarcinoma. Sample: tumor tissue. The CDR3 reads CASGKRYQSWANVLTF. CDR3 bases: TGTGCCAGCGGAAAACGGTACCAAAGTTGGGCCAACGTCCTGACTTTC.